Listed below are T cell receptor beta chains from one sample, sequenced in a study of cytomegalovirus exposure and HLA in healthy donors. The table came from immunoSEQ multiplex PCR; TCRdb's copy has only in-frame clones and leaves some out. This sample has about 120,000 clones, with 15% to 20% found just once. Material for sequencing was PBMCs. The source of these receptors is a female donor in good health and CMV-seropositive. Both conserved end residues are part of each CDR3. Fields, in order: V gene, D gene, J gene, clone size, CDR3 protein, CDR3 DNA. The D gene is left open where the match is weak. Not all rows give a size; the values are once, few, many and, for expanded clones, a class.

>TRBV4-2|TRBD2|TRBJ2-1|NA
CASSQDPASGGALIDEQFF
TGTGCCAGCAGCCAAGACCCGGCTAGCGGGGGGGCCTTGATCGATGAGCAGTTCTTC
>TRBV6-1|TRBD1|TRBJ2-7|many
CASSRQGPYEQYF
TGTGCCAGCAGCCGACAGGGCCCCTACGAGCAGTACTTC
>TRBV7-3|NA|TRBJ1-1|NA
CASSVQMNTEAFF
TGTGCCAGCAGCGTACAGATGAACACTGAAGCTTTCTTT
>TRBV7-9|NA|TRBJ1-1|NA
CASSRTANTRGPNTEAFF
TGTGCCAGCAGCCGAACAGCGAACACCAGAGGGCCGAACACTGAAGCTTTCTTT
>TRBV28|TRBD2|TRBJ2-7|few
CASSLLAGGPYEQYF
TGTGCCAGCAGTTTGCTAGCGGGAGGGCCCTACGAGCAGTACTTC
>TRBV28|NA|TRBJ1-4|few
CASSFSLVGKLFF
TGTGCCAGCAGTTTTTCCCTCGTCGGAAAACTGTTTTTT
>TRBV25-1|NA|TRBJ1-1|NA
CASRIDSHTEAFF
TGTGCCAGCAGAATCGACAGTCACACTGAAGCTTTCTTT
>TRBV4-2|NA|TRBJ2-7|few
CASSQGGGHYEQYF
TGTGCCAGCAGCCAAGGCGGGGGACACTACGAGCAGTACTTC
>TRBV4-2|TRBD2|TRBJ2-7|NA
CAGDQLAGGQRNYEQYF
TGTGCCGGCGACCAACTAGCGGGAGGGCAAAGAAACTACGAGCAGTACTTC
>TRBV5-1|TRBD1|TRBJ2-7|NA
CASSFTGQVEEQYF
TGCGCCAGCAGCTTCACAGGACAGGTCGAAGAGCAGTACTTC
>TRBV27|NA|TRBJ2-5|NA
CASSLDATSTGLETQYF
TGTGCCAGCAGTTTAGACGCGACCTCAACGGGACTAGAGACCCAGTACTTC
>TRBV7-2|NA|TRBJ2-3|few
CASSFGDTQYF
TGTGCCAGCAGCTTCGGAGATACGCAGTATTTT
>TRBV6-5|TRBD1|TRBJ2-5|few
CASEDRGREETQYF
TGTGCCAGCGAAGACAGGGGCAGGGAAGAGACCCAGTACTTC
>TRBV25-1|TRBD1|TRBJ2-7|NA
CASSESTGVIYEQYF
TGTGCCAGCAGTGAATCTACAGGGGTTATCTACGAGCAGTACTTC